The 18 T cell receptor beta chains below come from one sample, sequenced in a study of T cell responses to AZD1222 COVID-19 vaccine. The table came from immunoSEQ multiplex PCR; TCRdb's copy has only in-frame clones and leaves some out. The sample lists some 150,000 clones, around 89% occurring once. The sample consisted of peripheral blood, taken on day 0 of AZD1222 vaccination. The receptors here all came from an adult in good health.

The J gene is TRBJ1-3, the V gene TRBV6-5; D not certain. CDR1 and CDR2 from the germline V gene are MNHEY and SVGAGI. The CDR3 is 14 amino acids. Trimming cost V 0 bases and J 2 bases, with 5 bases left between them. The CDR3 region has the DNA TGTGCCAGCAGTTACTCGACGGCTGGAAACACCATATATTTT. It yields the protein CASSYSTAGNTIYF.

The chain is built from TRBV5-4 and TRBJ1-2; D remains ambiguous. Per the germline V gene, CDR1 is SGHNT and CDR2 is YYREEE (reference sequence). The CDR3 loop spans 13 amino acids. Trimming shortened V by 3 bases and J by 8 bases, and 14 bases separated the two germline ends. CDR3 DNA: TGTGCCAGCAGCTCTGAGCAGAGACGGGGCTACACCTTC. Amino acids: CASSSEQRRGYTF.

The CDR3 loop is CASSEGPGQGGFYGYTF. The CDR3 coding sequence is TGTGCCAGCAGTGAGGGGCCGGGACAGGGGGGATTCTATGGCTACACCTTC. V and J are TRBV6-1 and TRBJ1-2, with 11 positions matching TRBD1. CDR3 length: 17 amino acids. The J segment lost 4 bases and the V segment lost 3 bases, leaving 10 bases of the junction unmatched. The germline V gene has CDR1 MNHNS and CDR2 SASEGT.

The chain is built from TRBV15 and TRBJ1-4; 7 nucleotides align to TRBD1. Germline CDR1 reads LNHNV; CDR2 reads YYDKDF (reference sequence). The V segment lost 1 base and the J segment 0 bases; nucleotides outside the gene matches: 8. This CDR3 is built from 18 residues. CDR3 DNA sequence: TGTGCCACCAGCAGAGGACAGGGTTCAGGGTCAACTAATGAAAAACTGTTTTTT. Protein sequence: CATSRGQGSGSTNEKLFF.

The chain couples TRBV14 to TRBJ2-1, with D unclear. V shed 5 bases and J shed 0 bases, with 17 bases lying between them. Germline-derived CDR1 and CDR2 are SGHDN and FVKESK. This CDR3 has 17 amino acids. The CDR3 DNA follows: TGTGCCAGCAGCAACTACAAGCGTCCTAGCTCCTACAATGAGCAGTTCTTC. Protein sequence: CASSNYKRPSSYNEQFF. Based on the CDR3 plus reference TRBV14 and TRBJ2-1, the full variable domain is EAGVTQFPSHSVIEKGQTVTLRCDPISGHDNLYWYRRVMGKEIKFLLHFVKESKQDESGMPNNRFLAERTGGTYSTLKVQPAELEDSGVYFCASSNYKRPSSYNEQFFGPGTRLTVL.

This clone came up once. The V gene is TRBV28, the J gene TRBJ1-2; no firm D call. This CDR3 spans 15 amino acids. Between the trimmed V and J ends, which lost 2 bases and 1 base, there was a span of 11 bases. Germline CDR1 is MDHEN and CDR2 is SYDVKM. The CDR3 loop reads CASSLIGKGNYGYTF. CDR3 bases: TGTGCCAGCAGTTTAATAGGGAAGGGTAACTATGGCTACACCTTC.

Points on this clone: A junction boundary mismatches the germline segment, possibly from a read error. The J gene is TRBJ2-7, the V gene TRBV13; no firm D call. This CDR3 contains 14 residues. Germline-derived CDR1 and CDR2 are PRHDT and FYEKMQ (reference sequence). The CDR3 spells CASSLSLGSFEQYF. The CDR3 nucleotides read TGTGCCAGCAGCTTAAGTCTAGGATCCTTCGAGCAGTACTTC.

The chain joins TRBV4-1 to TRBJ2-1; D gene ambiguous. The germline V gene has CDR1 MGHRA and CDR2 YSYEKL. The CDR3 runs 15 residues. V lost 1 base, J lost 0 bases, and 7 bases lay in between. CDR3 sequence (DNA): TGCGCCAGCAGCCAAGGCGTGAGCTCCTACAATGAGCAGTTCTTC. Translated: CASSQGVSSYNEQFF.

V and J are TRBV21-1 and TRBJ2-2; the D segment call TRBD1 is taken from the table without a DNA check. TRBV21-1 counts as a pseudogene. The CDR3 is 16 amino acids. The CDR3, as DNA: TGTGCCAGCAGCAAAGGACAGACCACATTCACCGGGGAGCTGTTTTTT. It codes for CASSKGQTTFTGELFF.

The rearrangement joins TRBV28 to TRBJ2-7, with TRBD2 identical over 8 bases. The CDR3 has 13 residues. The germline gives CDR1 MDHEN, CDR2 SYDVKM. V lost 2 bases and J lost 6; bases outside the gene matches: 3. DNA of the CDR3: TGTGCCAGCAGTTTAAGCGGGAGTATCGAGCAGTACTTC. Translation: CASSLSGSIEQYF.

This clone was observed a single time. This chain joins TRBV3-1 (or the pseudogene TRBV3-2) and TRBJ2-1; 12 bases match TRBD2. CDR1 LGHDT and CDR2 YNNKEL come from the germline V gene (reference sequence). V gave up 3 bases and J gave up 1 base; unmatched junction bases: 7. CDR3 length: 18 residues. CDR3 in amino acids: CASSQRKLAGGSYNEQFF. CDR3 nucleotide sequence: TGTGCCAGCAGCCAGCGGAAGCTAGCGGGAGGGTCCTACAATGAGCAGTTCTTC.

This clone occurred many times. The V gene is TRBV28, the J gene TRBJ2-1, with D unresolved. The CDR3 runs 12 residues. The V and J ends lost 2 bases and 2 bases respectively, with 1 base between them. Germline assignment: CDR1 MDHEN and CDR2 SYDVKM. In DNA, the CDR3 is TGTGCCAGCAGTTTAACCTACAATGAGCAGTTCTTC. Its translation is CASSLTYNEQFF.

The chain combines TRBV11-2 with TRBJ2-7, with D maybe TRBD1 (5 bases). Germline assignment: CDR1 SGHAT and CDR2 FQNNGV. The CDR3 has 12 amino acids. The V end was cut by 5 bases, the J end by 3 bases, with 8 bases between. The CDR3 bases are TGTGCCAGCAGCCCTGACAGCTACGAGCAGTACTTC. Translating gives CASSPDSYEQYF. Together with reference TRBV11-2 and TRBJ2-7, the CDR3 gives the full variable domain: EAGVAQSPRYKIIEKRQSVAFWCNPISGHATLYWYQQILGQGPKLLIQFQNNGVVDDSQLPKDRFSAERLKGVDSTLKIQPAKLEDSAVYLCASSPDSYEQYFGPGTRLTVT.

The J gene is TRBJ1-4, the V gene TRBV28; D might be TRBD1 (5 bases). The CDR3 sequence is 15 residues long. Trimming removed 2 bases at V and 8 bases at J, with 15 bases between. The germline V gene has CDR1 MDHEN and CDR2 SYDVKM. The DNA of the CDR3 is TGTGCCAGCAGTTTACCAGGGATCCGCAGGGAAAAACTGTTTTTT. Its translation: CASSLPGIRREKLFF. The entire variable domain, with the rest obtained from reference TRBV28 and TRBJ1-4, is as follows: DVKVTQSSRYLVKRTGEKVFLECVQDMDHENMFWYRQDPGLGLRLIYFSYDVKMKEKGDIPEGYSVSREKKERFSLILESASTNQTSMYLCASSLPGIRREKLFFGSGTQLSVL.

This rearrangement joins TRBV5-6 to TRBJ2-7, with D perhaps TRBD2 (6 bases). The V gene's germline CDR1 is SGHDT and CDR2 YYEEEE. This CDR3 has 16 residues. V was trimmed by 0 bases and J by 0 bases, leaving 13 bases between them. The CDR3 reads CASSLELGLPSYEQYF. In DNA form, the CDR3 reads TGTGCCAGCAGCTTGGAGCTCGGACTACCCTCCTACGAGCAGTACTTC.

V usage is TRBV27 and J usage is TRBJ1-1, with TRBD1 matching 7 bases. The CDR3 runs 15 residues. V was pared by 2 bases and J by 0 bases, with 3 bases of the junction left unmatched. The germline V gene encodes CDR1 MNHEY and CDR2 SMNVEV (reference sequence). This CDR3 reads CASSLTGTVNTEAFF. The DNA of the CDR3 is TGTGCCAGCAGTTTAACCGGGACAGTGAACACTGAAGCTTTCTTT.

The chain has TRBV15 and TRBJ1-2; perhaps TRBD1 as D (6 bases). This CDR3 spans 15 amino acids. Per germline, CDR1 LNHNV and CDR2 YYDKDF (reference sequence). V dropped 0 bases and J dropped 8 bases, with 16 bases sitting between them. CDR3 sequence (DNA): TGTGCCACCAGCAGAGATCTCAACAGGGCAGGGGGCTACACCTTC. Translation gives CATSRDLNRAGGYTF. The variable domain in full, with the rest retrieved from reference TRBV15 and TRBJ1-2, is DAMVIQNPRYQVTQFGKPVTLSCSQTLNHNVMYWYQQKSSQAPKLLFHYYDKDFNNEADTPDNFQSRRPNTSFCFLDIRSPGLGDTAMYLCATSRDLNRAGGYTFGSGTRLTVV.

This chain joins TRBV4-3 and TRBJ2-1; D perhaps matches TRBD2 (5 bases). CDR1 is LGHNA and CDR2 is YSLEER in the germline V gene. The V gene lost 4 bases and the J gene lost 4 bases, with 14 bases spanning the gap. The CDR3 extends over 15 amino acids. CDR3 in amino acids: CASSLTVLDYNEQFF. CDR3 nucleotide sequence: TGCGCCAGCAGCCTCACGGTACTAGATTACAATGAGCAGTTCTTC.